One sample yielded the 32 T cell receptor beta chains listed below, sequenced in a study of cytomegalovirus exposure and HLA in healthy donors. The PCR employed 60 Vbeta primers together with 13 Jbeta primers. Some clones are missing from TCRdb's copy, which holds only in-frame ones; the method was immunoSEQ multiplex PCR. The table records about 240,000 clones, around 81% of them present only once. Sequenced sample: PBMCs. These receptors all stem from a woman between 55 and 75 years old in good health and CMV-seropositive.

The rearrangement joins TRBV30 to TRBJ1-1; no reliable D call. Germline loops: CDR1 GTSNPN, CDR2 SVGIG (reference sequence). Trimming removed 1 base at V and 0 bases at J, with 9 bases between. The CDR3 sequence is 14 residues long. CDR3 loop: CAWSAGGLNTEAFF. The CDR3 DNA is TGTGCCTGGAGTGCGGGAGGGCTGAACACTGAAGCTTTCTTT.

This CDR3 is CASSLFRGNIQYF. DNA for the CDR3: TGTGCCAGCAGTTTATTTCGGGGAAACATTCAGTACTTC. The chain is built from TRBV28 and TRBJ2-4; a weak D match, TRBD2 (5 bases). The CDR3 length is 13 residues. Germline lookup yields CDR1 MDHEN and CDR2 SYDVKM. Deletions cut 1 base from V and 6 bases from J, with 7 bases between.

As regards this clone: The same CDR3 can be traced to other DNA sequences in this sample. The chain carries TRBV9 and TRBJ1-1; no firm D call. This CDR3 contains 13 residues. Looked up from germline, CDR1 is SGDLS and CDR2 is YYNGEE. V was shortened by 0 bases and J by 1 base, with 4 bases between the two germline ends. The CDR3 loop reads CASSVAGNTEAFF. The CDR3 DNA is TGTGCCAGCAGCGTAGCGGGGAACACTGAAGCTTTCTTT.

V usage is TRBV2 and J usage is TRBJ1-2, with D unclear. V was pared by 5 bases and J by 6 bases, with 16 bases between. Germline V gives CDR1 SNHLY, CDR2 FYNNEI. The CDR3 consists of 14 residues. CDR3 residues: CASSQPQVAHGYTF. DNA for the CDR3: TGTGCCAGCAGTCAACCCCAGGTAGCGCATGGCTACACCTTC.

CDR3 in DNA: TGTGCCAGCAGCCATCTCTTTCCGGGACAGGGTGGGGAAAAACTGTTTTTT. Translated, it gives CASSHLFPGQGGEKLFF. The J gene is TRBJ1-4, the V gene TRBV27; 9 nucleotides align to TRBD1. CDR1 is MNHEY, CDR2 SMNVEV, per germline (reference sequence). The CDR3 sequence is 17 residues long. V shed 6 bases and J 8 bases; nucleotides not matched to a gene: 16.

The V and J genes are TRBV7-9 and TRBJ2-1; 8 bases fit TRBD2. Germline V gene data show CDR1 as SEHNR and CDR2 as FQNEAQ (reference sequence). V dropped 5 bases and J dropped 2; count of bases not matched to a gene: 2. The CDR3 consists of 14 residues. DNA of the CDR3: TGTGCCAGCAGCCAGGGACTAGCCTACAATGAGCAGTTCTTC. It yields the protein CASSQGLAYNEQFF.

The rearrangement uses TRBV2 and TRBJ2-5; D is possibly TRBD1 (5 bases). The CDR3 contains 16 residues. Per the germline V gene, CDR1 is SNHLY and CDR2 is FYNNEI. V dropped 8 bases and J dropped 5 bases, with 24 bases sitting between them. The CDR3 region has the DNA TGTGCCAGCTCCTTCGGGCCTTCCTCTAGGGGCGAGACCCAGTACTTC. Its translation is CASSFGPSSRGETQYF. Looking up the rest from reference TRBV2 and TRBJ2-5 gives the full variable domain: EPEVTQTPSHQVTQMGQEVILRCVPISNHLYFYWYRQILGQKVEFLVSFYNNEISEKSEIFDDQFSVERPDGSNFTLKIRSTKLEDSAMYFCASSFGPSSRGETQYFGPGTRLLVL.

This clone was observed once. The chain carries TRBV6-1 and TRBJ1-5; D gene ambiguous. CDR3 length: 12 amino acids. The germline gives CDR1 MNHNS, CDR2 SASEGT. The V end lost 6 bases, the J end lost 11 bases, and 14 bases lay between the germline ends. CDR3 bases: TGTGCCAGCAGAGGAGGGCTCCGTTCCCAGCATTTT. Translating it yields CASRGGLRSQHF.

The chain uses TRBV9 and TRBJ2-7, with D possibly matching TRBD1 (5 bases). This CDR3 comprises 13 residues. With 2 bases removed from V and 6 bases from J, the gap between germline ends came to 12 bases. The germline V gene encodes CDR1 SGDLS and CDR2 YYNGEE. The CDR3 DNA reads as TGTGCCAGCAGCGTCGCAGGGTGGGGCGAGCAGTACTTC. Protein sequence: CASSVAGWGEQYF.

The chain recombines TRBV6-1 with TRBJ2-1; 7 bases fit TRBD2. Unmatched junction bases numbered 3, after V lost 1 base and J lost 6 bases. Germline CDR1 is MNHNS and CDR2 is SASEGT. The CDR3 length is 14 residues. CDR3 nucleotide sequence: TGTGCCAGCAGTGAAGGTCTAGCGGCCAATGAGCAGTTCTTC. Translation: CASSEGLAANEQFF.

The chain has TRBV5-4 and TRBJ1-2; TRBD1 matches at 9 bases. CDR1 and CDR2 from the germline V gene are SGHNT and YYREEE (reference sequence). CDR3 length equals 15 residues. Germline trimming cut 4 bases from V and 3 bases from J; bases unmatched to any gene: 7. The CDR3 region is CASSTGTGLDYGYTF. The CDR3 DNA is TGTGCCAGCAGCACCGGGACAGGGCTTGACTATGGCTACACCTTC.

The chain has TRBV5-4 and TRBJ2-7; 13 nucleotides align to TRBD2. The J segment lost 6 bases and the V segment lost 4 bases, leaving 10 bases of the junction unmatched. Germline V gene lookup returns CDR1 SGHNT and CDR2 YYREEE (reference sequence). The CDR3 runs to 16 residues. CDR3 sequence (DNA): TGTGCCAGCAGCATTCGGACTAGCGGGAGATTCGGCGAGCAGTACTTC. It yields the protein CASSIRTSGRFGEQYF. The entire variable domain, with the rest obtained from reference TRBV5-4 and TRBJ2-7, is as follows: ETGVTQSPTHLIKTRGQQVTLRCSSQSGHNTVSWYQQALGQGPQFIFQYYREEENGRGNFPPRFSGLQFPNYSSELNVNALELDDSALYLCASSIRTSGRFGEQYFGPGTRLTVT.

The V gene is TRBV5-6, the J gene TRBJ1-6; D gene uncertain. The germline V and J ends were trimmed by 1 base and 10 bases, with 15 bases remaining between them. Germline CDR1 is SGHDT and CDR2 is YYEEEE. The CDR3 totals 15 residues. The CDR3 DNA reads TGTGCCAGCAGCTTGAGGCAGCTAGTTGAGTCACCCCTCCACTTT. It yields the protein CASSLRQLVESPLHF.

This chain links TRBV10-2 with TRBJ2-7, with D unresolved. The CDR3 is 13 residues long. V dropped 3 bases and J dropped 2 bases, with 8 bases sitting between them. The V gene's germline CDR1 is WSHSY and CDR2 SAAADI. The CDR3 loop reads CASSDPSTYEQYF. The DNA for the CDR3 is TGCGCCAGCAGTGACCCGAGCACCTACGAGCAGTACTTC.

J is TRBJ1-4 and V is TRBV4-1; D is undetermined. This CDR3 comprises 16 residues. Germline CDR1 reads MGHRA; CDR2 reads YSYEKL. V was pared by 0 bases and J by 0 bases, with 8 bases between. The CDR3 bases are TGCGCCAGCAGCCAAGATGAGGCAGCAACTAATGAAAAACTGTTTTTT. Translation gives CASSQDEAATNEKLFF.

The rearrangement uses TRBV6-1 and TRBJ1-1; D remains ambiguous. In germline, CDR1 is MNHNS, CDR2 SASEGT. CDR3 length equals 13 residues. Deletions cut 2 bases from V and 0 bases from J, with 4 bases between. CDR3 sequence reads: CASSESLNTEAFF. CDR3 nucleotide sequence: TGTGCCAGCAGTGAATCTCTGAACACTGAAGCTTTCTTT.

The CDR3 DNA reads TGTGCCAGCAGTTTGGGGACAGGTTTATACGAGCAGTACTTC. Translated, it gives CASSLGTGLYEQYF. The V gene is TRBV28, the J gene TRBJ2-7; 8 nucleotides line up with TRBD1. Germline V gives CDR1 MDHEN, CDR2 SYDVKM. CDR3 length equals 14 residues. V shed 3 bases, J shed 4 bases, and the junction held 5 bases outside the gene matches.

V and J are TRBV5-1 and TRBJ1-2; D might be TRBD1 (6 bases). The germline V gene encodes CDR1 SGHRS and CDR2 YFSETQ. The CDR3 spans 15 residues. The V gene lost 4 bases and the J gene lost 0 bases, with 13 bases spanning the gap. CDR3 DNA: TGCGCCAGCAGCCATGGACAGATTCCTAACTATGGCTACACCTTC. It encodes CASSHGQIPNYGYTF.

The CDR3 DNA is TGTGCCAGCAGTTACGATACTGGACACCCTAACTATGGCTACACCTTC. It translates to CASSYDTGHPNYGYTF. The chain carries TRBV6-5 and TRBJ1-2, with D perhaps matching TRBD1 (5 bases). The germline V and J ends were trimmed by 2 bases and 0 bases, with 13 bases remaining between them. Germline V gene sequence: CDR1 MNHEY, CDR2 SVGAGI. The CDR3 covers 16 residues.

The chain combines TRBV5-1 with TRBJ2-7; 10 bases are shared with TRBD1. TRBJ2-5 explains the end of the DNA better; the J call may be wrong. Germline CDR1 reads SGHRS; CDR2 reads YFSETQ. The CDR3 consists of 15 residues. The CDR3 DNA is TGCGCCAGCAGCTGGAGGGGGGACAGGGGAGAGACCCAGTACTTC. Residues: CASSWRGDRGETQYF.

The V and J genes are TRBV30 and TRBJ1-4, with D perhaps TRBD1 (5 bases). V was shortened by 0 bases and J by 7 bases, with 15 bases between the two germline ends. In germline, CDR1 is GTSNPN, CDR2 SVGIG (reference sequence). This CDR3 comprises 15 residues. CDR3 sequence reads: CAWSVSGRGGEKLFF. CDR3 bases: TGTGCCTGGAGTGTATCGGGCCGCGGGGGTGAAAAACTGTTTTTT.

The chain combines TRBV4-2 with TRBJ1-1, with TRBD1 identical over 7 bases. V lost 5 bases, J lost 1 base, and 7 bases stayed unmatched. Germline assignment: CDR1 LGHNA and CDR2 YNFKEQ. This CDR3 comprises 15 residues. The CDR3 here is CASSLGRQGNTEAFF. The CDR3 DNA follows: TGTGCCAGCAGCTTGGGGCGACAGGGGAACACTGAAGCTTTCTTT.

The J gene is TRBJ1-2, the V gene TRBV19, with 8 bases fitting TRBD1. Germline CDR1 and CDR2: LNHDA and SQIVND (reference sequence). With V trimmed by 4 bases and J by 2 bases, 6 bases remained unmatched. This CDR3 region has 15 residues. CDR3 in DNA: TGTGCCAGTAGTACAAGACAGGGGCGAAACTATGGCTACACCTTC. Translation gives CASSTRQGRNYGYTF. Full variable domain (rest looked up from reference TRBV19 and TRBJ1-2): DGGITQSPKYLFRKEGQNVTLSCEQNLNHDAMYWYRQDPGQGLRLIYYSQIVNDFQKGDIAEGYSVSREKKESFPLTVTSAQKNPTAFYLCASSTRQGRNYGYTFGSGTRLTVV.

Notes on this clone: One end of the junction fails to match germline, which may point to a read error. This chain connects TRBV7-9 to TRBJ2-2; no clear D gene. Germline V gene lookup returns CDR1 SEHNR and CDR2 FQNEAQ (reference sequence). The CDR3 covers 16 residues. CDR3 in amino acids: CSSSSPPHMNTGELFF. The CDR3 DNA reads as TGTTCCAGCAGCTCCCCCCCGCACATGAACACCGGGGAGCTGTTTTTT.

The rearrangement joins TRBV11-2 to TRBJ2-7; D is unresolved. Germline CDR1 SGHAT, CDR2 FQNNGV. This CDR3 region has 13 residues. Deletions cut 1 base from V and 2 bases from J, with 6 bases between. The CDR3 protein is CASSLGLTYEQYF. The DNA for the CDR3 is TGTGCCAGCAGCTTAGGCCTAACCTACGAGCAGTACTTC.

This CDR3 reads CASSNDWNTEAFF. CDR3 sequence (DNA): TGCGCCAGCAGCAACGACTGGAACACTGAAGCTTTCTTT. The genes are TRBV10-2 and TRBJ1-1; D ambiguous. Germline CDR1 WSHSY, CDR2 SAAADI. The CDR3 has 13 residues. V dropped 6 bases and J dropped 1 base, with 9 bases sitting between them.

This chain connects TRBV10-3 to TRBJ2-1; 10 bases match TRBD2. The CDR3 is made up of 17 amino acids. CDR1 and CDR2 (germline): ENHRY, SYGVKD. J was trimmed by 6 bases and V by 3 bases; bases with no gene match: 11. CDR3 nucleotide sequence: TGTGCCATCAGTGACCCTGCCACTAGCGGGGCCTTCAATGAGCAGTTCTTC. Translating it yields CAISDPATSGAFNEQFF.

CDR3 protein: CASRRLAGFADTQYF. DNA of the CDR3: TGTGCCAGCAGGCGGCTAGCGGGTTTCGCAGATACGCAGTATTTT. The chain employs TRBV2 and TRBJ2-3, with 8 bases aligning to TRBD2. The ends lost 6 bases at V and 4 bases at J; junction bases unmatched: 9. Germline V gives CDR1 SNHLY, CDR2 FYNNEI. This CDR3 has 15 amino acids.

The rearrangement links TRBV28 to TRBJ2-7; D is possibly TRBD2 (5 bases). Trimming cost V 7 bases and J 3 bases, with 10 bases left between them. This CDR3 contains 12 residues. Germline lookup yields CDR1 MDHEN and CDR2 SYDVKM. The CDR3 spells CASKDSSYEQYF. In DNA form, the CDR3 reads TGTGCCAGCAAGGACTCAAGCTACGAGCAGTACTTC.

The CDR3 spells CASSSSRQGSGYTF. The CDR3, as DNA: TGCGCCAGCAGCTCGTCTAGACAGGGTAGCGGCTACACCTTC. This sequence joins TRBV5-1 and TRBJ1-2, with 7 bases aligning to TRBD1. From germline, CDR1 is SGHRS and CDR2 YFSETQ. V shed 3 bases, J shed 8 bases, and the junction held 10 bases outside the gene matches. CDR3 length: 14 residues.

The CDR3 DNA is TGTGCCACCCAGGGGGGCAGAGGGACTGAAGCTTTCTTT. It yields the protein CATQGGRGTEAFF. The V gene is TRBV6-6, the J gene TRBJ1-1, with 7 bases fitting TRBD1. The CDR3 length is 13 residues. The junction had 10 bases not matched to a gene; V was cut back by 10 bases and J by 5 bases. CDR1 is MNHNY and CDR2 is SVGAGI in the germline V gene (reference sequence).

The chain is built from TRBV7-9 and TRBJ1-2; D remains unclear. This CDR3 is 14 amino acids long. V was shortened by 3 bases and J by 5 bases, with 13 bases between the two germline ends. Germline V gene sequence: CDR1 SEHNR, CDR2 FQNEAQ (reference sequence). The CDR3 region has the DNA TGTGCCAGCAGCTTGGATCGGGAAGGGTATGGCTACACCTTC. This codes for CASSLDREGYGYTF.